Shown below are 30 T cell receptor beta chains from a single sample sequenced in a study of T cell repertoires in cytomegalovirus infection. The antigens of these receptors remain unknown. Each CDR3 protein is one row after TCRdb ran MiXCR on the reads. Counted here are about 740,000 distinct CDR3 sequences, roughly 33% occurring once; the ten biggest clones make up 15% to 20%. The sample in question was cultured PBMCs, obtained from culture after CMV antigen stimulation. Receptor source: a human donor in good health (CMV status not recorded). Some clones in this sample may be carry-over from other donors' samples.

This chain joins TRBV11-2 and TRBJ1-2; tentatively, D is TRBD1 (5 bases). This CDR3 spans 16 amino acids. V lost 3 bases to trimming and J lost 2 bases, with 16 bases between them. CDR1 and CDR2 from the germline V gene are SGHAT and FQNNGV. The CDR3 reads CASSFGGGLRNYGYTF. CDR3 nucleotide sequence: TGTGCCAGCAGCTTTGGGGGGGGACTCCGGAACTATGGCTACACCTTC.

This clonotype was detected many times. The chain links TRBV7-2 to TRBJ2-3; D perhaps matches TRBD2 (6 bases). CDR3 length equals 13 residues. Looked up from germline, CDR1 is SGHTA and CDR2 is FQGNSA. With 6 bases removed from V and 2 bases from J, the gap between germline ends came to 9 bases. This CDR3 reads CASRRDPTDTQYF. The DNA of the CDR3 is TGTGCCAGCAGGCGGGACCCCACAGATACGCAGTATTTT.

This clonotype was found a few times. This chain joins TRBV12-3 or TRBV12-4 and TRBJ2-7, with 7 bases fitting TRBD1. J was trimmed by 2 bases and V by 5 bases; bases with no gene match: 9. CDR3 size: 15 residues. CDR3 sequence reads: CASSLEGARAYEQYF. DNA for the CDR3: TGTGCCAGCAGTCTAGAGGGGGCGAGAGCCTACGAGCAGTACTTC.

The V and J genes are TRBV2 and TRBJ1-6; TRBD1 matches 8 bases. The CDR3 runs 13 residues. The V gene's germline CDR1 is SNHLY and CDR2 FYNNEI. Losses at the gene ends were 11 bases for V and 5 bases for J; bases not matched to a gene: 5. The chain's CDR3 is CAYQGAHNSPLHF. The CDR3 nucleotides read TGTGCCTACCAGGGGGCGCATAATTCACCCCTCCACTTT.

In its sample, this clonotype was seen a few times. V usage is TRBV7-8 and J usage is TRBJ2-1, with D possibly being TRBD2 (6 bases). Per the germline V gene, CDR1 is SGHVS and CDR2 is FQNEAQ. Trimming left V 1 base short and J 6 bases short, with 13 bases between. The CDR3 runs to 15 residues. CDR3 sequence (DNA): TGTGCCAGCAGCTTAGGACTAGAAATAGGCAATGAGCAGTTCTTC. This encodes CASSLGLEIGNEQFF.

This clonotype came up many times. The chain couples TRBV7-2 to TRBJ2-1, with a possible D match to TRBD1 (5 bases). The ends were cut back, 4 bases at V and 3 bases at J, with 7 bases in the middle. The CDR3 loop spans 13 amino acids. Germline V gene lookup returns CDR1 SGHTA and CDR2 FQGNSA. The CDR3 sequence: CASSSDIYNEQFF. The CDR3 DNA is TGTGCCAGCAGCTCGGACATCTACAATGAGCAGTTCTTC. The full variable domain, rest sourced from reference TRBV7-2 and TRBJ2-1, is GAGVSQSPSNKVTEKGKDVELRCDPISGHTALYWYRQSLGQGLEFLIYFQGNSAPDKSGLPSDRFSAERTGGSVSTLTIQRTQQEDSAVYLCASSSDIYNEQFFGPGTRLTVL.

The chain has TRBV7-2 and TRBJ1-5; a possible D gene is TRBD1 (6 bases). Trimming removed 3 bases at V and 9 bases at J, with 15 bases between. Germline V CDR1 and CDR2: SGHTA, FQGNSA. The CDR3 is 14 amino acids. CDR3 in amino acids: CASSFDGGRGPQHF. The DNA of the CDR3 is TGTGCCAGCAGCTTTGACGGGGGCCGGGGGCCCCAGCATTTT.

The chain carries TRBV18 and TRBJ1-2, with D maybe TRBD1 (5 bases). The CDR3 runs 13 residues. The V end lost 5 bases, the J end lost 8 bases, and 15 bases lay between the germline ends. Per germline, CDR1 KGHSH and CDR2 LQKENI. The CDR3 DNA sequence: TGTGCCAGCTCAGAGACAGTTGGAGTGGGCTACACCTTC. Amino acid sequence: CASSETVGVGYTF. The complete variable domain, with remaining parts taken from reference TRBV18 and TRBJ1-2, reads NAGVMQNPRHLVRRRGQEARLRCSPMKGHSHVYWYRQLPEEGLKFMVYLQKENIIDESGMPKERFSAEFPKEGPSILRIQQVVRGDSAAYFCASSETVGVGYTFGSGTRLTVV.

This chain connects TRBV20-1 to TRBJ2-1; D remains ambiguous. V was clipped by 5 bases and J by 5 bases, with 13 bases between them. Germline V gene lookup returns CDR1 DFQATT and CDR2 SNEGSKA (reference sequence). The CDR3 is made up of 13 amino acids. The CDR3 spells CSARVAYNNEQFF. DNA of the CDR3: TGCAGTGCTCGTGTTGCGTACAACAATGAGCAGTTCTTC.

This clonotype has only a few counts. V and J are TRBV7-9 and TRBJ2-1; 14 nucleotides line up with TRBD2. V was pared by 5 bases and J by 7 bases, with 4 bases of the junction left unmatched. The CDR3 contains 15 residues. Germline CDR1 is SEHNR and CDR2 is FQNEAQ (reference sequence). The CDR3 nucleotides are TGTGCCAGCAGCCGGACTAGCGGGAGGCCTAATGAGCAGTTCTTC. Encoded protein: CASSRTSGRPNEQFF.

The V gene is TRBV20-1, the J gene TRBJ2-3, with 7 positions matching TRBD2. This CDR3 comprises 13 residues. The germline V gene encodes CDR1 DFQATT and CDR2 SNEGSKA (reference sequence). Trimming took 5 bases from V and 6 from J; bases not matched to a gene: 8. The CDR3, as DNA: TGCAGTGCTTGGGACTATCGACACGATACGCAGTATTTT. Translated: CSAWDYRHDTQYF.

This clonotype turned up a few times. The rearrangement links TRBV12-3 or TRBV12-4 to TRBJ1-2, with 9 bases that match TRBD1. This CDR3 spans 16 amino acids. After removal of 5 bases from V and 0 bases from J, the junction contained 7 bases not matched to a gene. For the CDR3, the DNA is TGTGCCAGCAGTAGGGGGACAGGGATCCCTAACTATGGCTACACCTTC. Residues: CASSRGTGIPNYGYTF.

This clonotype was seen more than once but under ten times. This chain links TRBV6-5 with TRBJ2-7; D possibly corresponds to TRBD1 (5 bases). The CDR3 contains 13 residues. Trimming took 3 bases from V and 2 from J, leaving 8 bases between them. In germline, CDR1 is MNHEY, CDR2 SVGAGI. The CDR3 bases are TGTGCCAGCAGTTATGGGGCGCCCTACGAGCAGTACTTC. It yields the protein CASSYGAPYEQYF.

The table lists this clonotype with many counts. This chain's CDR3 is CASSLALKTASAPYGYTF. DNA of the CDR3: TGTGCCAGCAGCTTAGCACTTAAAACGGCGAGCGCGCCTTACGGCTACACCTTC. This chain connects TRBV7-2 to TRBJ1-2; D gene unclear. V lost 0 bases, J lost 8 bases, and 25 bases lay in between. This CDR3 region has 18 residues. The germline CDR1 and CDR2 sequences are SGHTA and FQGNSA.

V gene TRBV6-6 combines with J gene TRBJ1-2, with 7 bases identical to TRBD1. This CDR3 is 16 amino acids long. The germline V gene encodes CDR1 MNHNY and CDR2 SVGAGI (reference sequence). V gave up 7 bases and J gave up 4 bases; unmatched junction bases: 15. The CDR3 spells CASTGGDSQPLYGYTF. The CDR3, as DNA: TGTGCCAGCACGGGGGGGGACAGTCAACCCCTCTATGGCTACACCTTC.

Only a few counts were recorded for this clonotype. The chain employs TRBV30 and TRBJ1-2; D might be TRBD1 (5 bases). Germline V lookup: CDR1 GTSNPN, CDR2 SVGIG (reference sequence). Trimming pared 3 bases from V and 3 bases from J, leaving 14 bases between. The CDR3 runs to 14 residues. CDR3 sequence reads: CAWRGTGMHYGYTF. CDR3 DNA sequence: TGTGCCTGGAGGGGGACGGGGATGCACTATGGCTACACCTTC.

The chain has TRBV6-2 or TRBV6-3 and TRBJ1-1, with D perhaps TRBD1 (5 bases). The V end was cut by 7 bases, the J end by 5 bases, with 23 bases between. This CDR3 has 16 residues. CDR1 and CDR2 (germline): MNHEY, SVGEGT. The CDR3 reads CASKFSLGGIGTEAFF. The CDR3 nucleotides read TGTGCCAGCAAGTTTTCTTTGGGGGGAATTGGGACTGAAGCTTTCTTT.

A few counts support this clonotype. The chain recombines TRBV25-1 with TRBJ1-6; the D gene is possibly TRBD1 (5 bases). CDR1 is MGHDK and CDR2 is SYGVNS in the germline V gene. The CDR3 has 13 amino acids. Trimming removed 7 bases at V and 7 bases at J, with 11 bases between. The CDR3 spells CASTIGANSPLHF. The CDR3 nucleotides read TGTGCCAGCACGATAGGGGCAAATTCACCCCTCCACTTT.

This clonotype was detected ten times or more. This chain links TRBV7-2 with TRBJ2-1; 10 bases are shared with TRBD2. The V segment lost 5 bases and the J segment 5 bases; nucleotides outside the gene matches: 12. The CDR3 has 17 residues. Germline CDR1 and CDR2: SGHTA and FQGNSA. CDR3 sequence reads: CASSRTSGHVYNNEQFF. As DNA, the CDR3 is TGTGCCAGCAGCCGGACTAGCGGACATGTGTATAACAATGAGCAGTTCTTC.

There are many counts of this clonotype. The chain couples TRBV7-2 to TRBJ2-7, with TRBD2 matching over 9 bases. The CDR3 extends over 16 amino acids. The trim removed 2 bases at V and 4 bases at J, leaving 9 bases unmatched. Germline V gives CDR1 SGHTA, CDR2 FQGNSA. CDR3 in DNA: TGTGCCAGCAGCTTAATAGGGGCGGGAGGGCCTTACGAGCAGTACTTC. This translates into CASSLIGAGGPYEQYF.

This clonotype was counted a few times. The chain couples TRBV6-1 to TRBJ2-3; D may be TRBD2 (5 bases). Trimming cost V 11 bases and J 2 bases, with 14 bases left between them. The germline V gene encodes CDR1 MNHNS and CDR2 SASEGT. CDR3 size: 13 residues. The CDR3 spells CASGEYNTDTQYF. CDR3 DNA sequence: TGTGCCTCCGGGGAGTATAACACAGATACGCAGTATTTT.

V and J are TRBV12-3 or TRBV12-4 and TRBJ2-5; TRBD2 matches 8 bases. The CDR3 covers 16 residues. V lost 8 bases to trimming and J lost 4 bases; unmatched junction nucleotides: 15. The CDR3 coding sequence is TGTGCCAGCGGATTCCACCCGGGACTAGTCTCAGAGACCCAGTACTTC. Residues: CASGFHPGLVSETQYF.

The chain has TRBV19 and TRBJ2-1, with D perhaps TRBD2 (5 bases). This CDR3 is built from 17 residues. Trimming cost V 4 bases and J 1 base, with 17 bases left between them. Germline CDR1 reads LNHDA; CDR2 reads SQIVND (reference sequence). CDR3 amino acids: CASSRTLPGSSYNEQFF. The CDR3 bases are TGTGCCAGTAGTAGGACCCTCCCGGGAAGTTCCTACAATGAGCAGTTCTTC.

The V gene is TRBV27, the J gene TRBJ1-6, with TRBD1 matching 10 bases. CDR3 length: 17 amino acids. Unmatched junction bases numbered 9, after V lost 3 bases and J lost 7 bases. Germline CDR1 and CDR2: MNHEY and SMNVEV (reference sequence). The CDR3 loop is CASSFRDRGRRNSPLHF. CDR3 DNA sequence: TGTGCCAGCAGTTTCCGAGACAGGGGGCGTAGGAATTCACCCCTCCACTTT.

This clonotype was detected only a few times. The CDR3 reads CASSPGPPLLSGGTQYF. The CDR3 DNA reads as TGTGCCAGCAGCCCAGGACCGCCACTTTTGTCCGGTGGGACCCAGTACTTC. The chain links TRBV5-5 to TRBJ2-5; D not certain. This CDR3 has 17 amino acids. Germline assignment: CDR1 SGHKS and CDR2 YYEKEE (reference sequence). The V gene lost 4 bases and the J gene lost 7 bases, with 26 bases spanning the gap.

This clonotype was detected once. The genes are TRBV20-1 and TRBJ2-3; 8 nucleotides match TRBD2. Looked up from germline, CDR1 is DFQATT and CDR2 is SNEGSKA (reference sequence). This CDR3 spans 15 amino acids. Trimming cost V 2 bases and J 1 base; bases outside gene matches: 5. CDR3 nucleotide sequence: TGCAGTGCTAGACAAGCGGGGGCTGGCACAGATACGCAGTATTTT. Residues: CSARQAGAGTDTQYF.

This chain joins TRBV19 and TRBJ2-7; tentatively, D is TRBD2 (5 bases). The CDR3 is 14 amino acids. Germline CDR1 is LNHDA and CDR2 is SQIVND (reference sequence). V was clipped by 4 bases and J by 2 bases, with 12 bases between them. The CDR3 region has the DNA TGTGCCAGTAGTAGGGGAGTACCTCCCTACGAGCAGTACTTC. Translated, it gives CASSRGVPPYEQYF.

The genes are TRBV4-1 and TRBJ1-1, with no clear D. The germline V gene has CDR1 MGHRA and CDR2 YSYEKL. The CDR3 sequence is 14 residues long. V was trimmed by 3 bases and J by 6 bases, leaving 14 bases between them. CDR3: CASSQVGRSPEAFF. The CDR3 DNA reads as TGCGCCAGCAGCCAGGTCGGACGGTCCCCTGAAGCTTTCTTT.

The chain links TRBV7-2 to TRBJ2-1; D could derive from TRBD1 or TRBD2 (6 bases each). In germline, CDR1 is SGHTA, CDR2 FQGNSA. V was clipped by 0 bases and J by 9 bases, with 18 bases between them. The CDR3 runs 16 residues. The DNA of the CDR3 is TGTGCCAGCAGCTTAGCGTCTGGACCAGGGGAGGCTGAGCAGTTCTTC. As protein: CASSLASGPGEAEQFF.

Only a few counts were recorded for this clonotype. The CDR3 region is CASRPGLAELEEQYF. The DNA of the CDR3 is TGTGCCAGCAGACCGGGACTAGCGGAACTTGAGGAGCAGTACTTC. The chain couples TRBV6-8 to TRBJ2-7; 11 bases are shared with TRBD2. CDR1 and CDR2 (germline): MNHGY, SAAAGT. V dropped 6 bases and J dropped 7; count of bases not matched to a gene: 11. This CDR3 has 15 residues.